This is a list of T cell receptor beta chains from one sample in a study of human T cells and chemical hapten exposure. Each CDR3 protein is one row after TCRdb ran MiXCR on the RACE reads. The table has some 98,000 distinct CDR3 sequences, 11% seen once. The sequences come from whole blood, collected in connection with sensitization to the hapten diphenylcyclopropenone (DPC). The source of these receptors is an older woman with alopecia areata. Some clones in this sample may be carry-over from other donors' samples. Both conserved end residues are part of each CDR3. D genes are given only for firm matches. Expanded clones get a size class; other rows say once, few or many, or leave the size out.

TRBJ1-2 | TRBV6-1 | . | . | CASSDFGGYTF | TGTGCCAGCAGTGATTTCGGCGGCTACACCTTC
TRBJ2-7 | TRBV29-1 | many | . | CSVEPGVGAGEQYF | TGCAGCGTTGAACCTGGGGTAGGGGCCGGCGAGCAGTACTTC
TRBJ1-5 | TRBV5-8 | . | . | CASSLWDQPQHF | TGTGCCAGCAGCTTGTGGGATCAGCCCCAGCATTTT
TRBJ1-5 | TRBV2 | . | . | CASSKREEQPQHF | TGTGCCAGCAGTAAGCGGGAGGAACAGCCCCAGCATTTT
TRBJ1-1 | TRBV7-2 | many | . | CASSLGEGVEAFF | TGTGCCAGCAGCTTAGGGGAGGGTGTCGAAGCTTTCTTT
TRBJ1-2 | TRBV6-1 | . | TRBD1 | CASRQSTGGAYGYTF | TGTGCCAGCAGACAATCCACAGGGGGCGCCTATGGCTACACCTTC
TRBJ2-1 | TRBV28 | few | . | CASSLPAPSQQFF | TGTGCCAGCAGTTTACCTGCACCAAGCCAGCAGTTCTTC
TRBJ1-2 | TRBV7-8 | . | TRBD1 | CASSSGQGRYGYTF | TGTGCCAGCAGCTCGGGACAGGGGAGATATGGCTACACCTTC
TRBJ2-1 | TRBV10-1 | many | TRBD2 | CASSDPLAGGYNEQFF | TGCGCCAGCAGTGACCCTCTAGCGGGGGGTTACAATGAGCAGTTCTTC
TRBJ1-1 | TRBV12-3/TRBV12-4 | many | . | CASSFRRTFTWGTEAFF | TGTGCCAGCAGTTTTAGACGGACTTTTACCTGGGGCACTGAAGCTTTCTTT
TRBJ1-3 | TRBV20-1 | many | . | CSAIRGTSGNTIYF | TGCAGTGCTATACGAGGGACCTCTGGAAACACCATATATTTT
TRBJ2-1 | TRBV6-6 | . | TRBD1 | CASRDGQGPYNEQFF | TGTGCCAGCAGAGACGGACAGGGCCCTTACAATGAGCAGTTCTTC
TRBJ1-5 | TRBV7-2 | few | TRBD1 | CASSTNQGVDQPQHF | TGTGCCAGCAGCACAAATCAGGGGGTCGATCAGCCCCAGCATTTT
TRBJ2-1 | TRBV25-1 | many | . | CASSELSGSFNEQFF | TGTGCCAGCAGTGAATTGAGTGGTTCGTTCAATGAGCAGTTCTTC
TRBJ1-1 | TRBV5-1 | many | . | CASSQDGTMNTEAFF | TGCGCCAGCAGCCAGGACGGAACCATGAACACTGAAGCTTTCTTT
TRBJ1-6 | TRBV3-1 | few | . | CASSTRQGLNSPLHF | TGTGCCAGCAGCACGCGGCAAGGTTTGAACTCACCCCTCCACTTT
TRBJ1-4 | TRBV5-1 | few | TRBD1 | CASSSPDRGKLFF | TGCGCCAGCAGCTCTCCCGACAGGGGGAAACTGTTTTTT
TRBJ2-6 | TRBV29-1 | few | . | CSAPAGSGANVLTF | TGCAGCGCCCCCGCAGGGTCTGGGGCCAACGTCCTGACTTTC
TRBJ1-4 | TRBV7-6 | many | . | CASSPRPDPNEKLFF | TGTGCCAGCAGCCCCCGACCCGATCCTAATGAAAAACTGTTTTTT
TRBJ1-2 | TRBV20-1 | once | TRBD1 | CSARDRLIRLGYTF | TGCAGTGCGCGGGACAGGCTAATTCGACTTGGCTACACCTTC
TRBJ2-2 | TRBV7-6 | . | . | CASSLALGYRVTGELFF | TGTGCCAGCAGCTTAGCGCTGGGCTATCGGGTCACCGGGGAGCTGTTTTTT
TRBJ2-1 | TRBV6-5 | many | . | CASKVKGGRDNEQFF | TGTGCCAGCAAGGTTAAGGGGGGCAGGGACAATGAGCAGTTCTTC
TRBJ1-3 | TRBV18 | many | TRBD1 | CASSTTGGLGNTIYF | TGTGCCAGCTCAACCACAGGGGGTCTTGGAAACACCATATATTTT
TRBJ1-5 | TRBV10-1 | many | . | CASSGGADQPQHF | TGCGCCAGCAGTGGAGGTGCTGATCAGCCCCAGCATTTT
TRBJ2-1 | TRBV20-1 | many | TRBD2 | CSARDVTSGVIVEGEQFF | TGCAGTGCTAGAGATGTTACTAGCGGGGTTATAGTGGAAGGTGAGCAGTTCTTC
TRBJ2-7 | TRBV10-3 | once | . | CAIRPDSSYEQYF | TGTGCCATCAGACCAGACAGCTCCTACGAGCAGTACTTC
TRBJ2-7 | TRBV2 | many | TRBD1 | CASREGTGGMYEQYF | TGTGCCAGCAGGGAAGGGACAGGGGGCATGTACGAGCAGTACTTC
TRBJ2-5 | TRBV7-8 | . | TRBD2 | CASSLFWGGNREETQYF | TGTGCCAGCAGCTTATTCTGGGGGGGGAACCGTGAGGAGACCCAGTACTTC
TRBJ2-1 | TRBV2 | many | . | CASNRESGDEQFF | TGTGCCAGCAACAGGGAGTCCGGCGATGAGCAGTTCTTC
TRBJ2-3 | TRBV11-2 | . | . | CASSLGHSSTDTQYF | TGTGCCAGCAGCCTGGGACACTCCTCCACAGATACGCAGTATTTT
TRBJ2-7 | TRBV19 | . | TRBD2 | CASSSASGYEQYF | TGTGCCAGTAGTAGTGCTAGCGGCTACGAGCAGTACTTC
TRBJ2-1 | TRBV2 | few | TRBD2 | CASSRGGITFNEQFF | TGTGCCAGCAGTCGCGGGGGGATTACTTTTAATGAGCAGTTCTTC
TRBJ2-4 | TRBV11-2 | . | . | CASSLSYSIAKNIQYF | TGTGCCAGCAGCTTATCCTACAGCATAGCCAAAAACATTCAGTACTTC
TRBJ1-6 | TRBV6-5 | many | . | CASSYDRNSPLHF | TGTGCCAGCAGTTACGATCGTAATTCACCCCTCCACTTT
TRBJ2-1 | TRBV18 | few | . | CASSPRLAGFDNEQFF | TGTGCCAGCTCACCAAGGTTGGCGGGGTTTGACAATGAGCAGTTCTTC
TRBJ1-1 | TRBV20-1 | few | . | CSALSRSGNTEAFF | TGCAGTGCTCTATCAAGGTCGGGGAACACTGAAGCTTTCTTT
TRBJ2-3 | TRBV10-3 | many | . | CAIGIQTDTQYF | TGTGCCATCGGGATACAAACAGATACGCAGTATTTT
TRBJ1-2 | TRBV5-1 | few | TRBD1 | CASRRGRGYGYTF | TGCGCCAGCAGGAGGGGGCGTGGGTATGGCTACACCTTC
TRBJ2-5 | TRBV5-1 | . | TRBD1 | CASSQSTGVGETQYF | TGCGCCAGCAGCCAATCGACAGGGGTTGGGGAGACCCAGTACTTC
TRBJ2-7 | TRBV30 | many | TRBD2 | CAWSVPGLGGRSEQYF | TGTGCCTGGAGTGTACCGGGACTAGGGGGACGGAGCGAGCAGTACTTC
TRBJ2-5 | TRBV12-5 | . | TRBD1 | CASGLSPRDRALQETQYF | TGTGCTAGTGGTTTAAGCCCTCGGGACAGGGCTCTCCAAGAGACCCAGTACTTC
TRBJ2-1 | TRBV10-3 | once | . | CAINNPGSLNNEQFF | TGTGCCATCAACAATCCAGGGAGTCTGAACAATGAGCAGTTCTTC
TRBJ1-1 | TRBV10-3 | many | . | CAISFNGNTEAFF | TGTGCCATCAGTTTTAACGGTAACACTGAAGCTTTCTTT
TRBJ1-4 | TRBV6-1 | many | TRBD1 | CASTRETGTNEKLFF | TGTGCCAGCACCCGAGAGACAGGGACTAATGAAAAACTGTTTTTT